This T cell receptor beta chain was observed in a study of glioma-infiltrating T cells after dendritic cell vaccination (TCRdb year 2016). Background for the entire study: Of the roughly 15 glioblastoma patients in the cohort, all drawn from Phase I and II dendritic cell vaccination trials, 9 were newly diagnosed and 6 had recurrent disease. The vaccine was prepared from monocyte-derived dendritic cells that were cultured for about 7 days with IL-4 and GM-CSF and then pulsed overnight with autologous tumor lysate. In glioblastoma patients vaccinated with dendritic cells, deep sequencing of TCR beta CDR3 regions served to measure the amount of tumor-infiltrating lymphocytes and to compare repertoires between tumor and blood. Between about 2002 and 2012, patients were given autologous tumor lysate-pulsed dendritic cell vaccination. Each patient got three intradermal injections of the dendritic cell vaccine, spaced at biweekly intervals, in the arm below the axilla. Survival after dendritic cell vaccination was correlated with TCR sequencing metrics, including TIL content and tumor-blood repertoire overlap. What the authors observed across the whole study: The cohort was small and heterogeneous, with few patients having full blood and tumor sets and even fewer initial-recurrent tumor pairs. The three-group TCR overlap response model was described as speculative and requiring prospective validation. Higher estimated pretreatment TIL content predicted longer time to progression and overall survival after dendritic cell vaccination. No direct relationship between TCR clonality and survival was found, suggesting that a diverse polyclonal response may matter.

The immunoSEQ assay amplified TCRB CDR3 regions from roughly 2.1 micrograms of genomic DNA, or from all available DNA when less than that amount was available. The multiplex PCR employed 60 forward primers targeting TCR V beta segments and 13 reverse primers targeting J beta segments. To estimate reads per starting template, synthetic control templates were spiked into each sample at limiting dilution. The Illumina HiSeq System generated 87 bp sequencing reads. In the authors' own workflow: PCR and sequencing errors were removed by a nearest neighbor algorithm that merged closely related sequences. TCR overlap was measured as the percentage of unique tumor TCR beta sequences that were also present in the peripheral blood of the same patient. TCRdb provides this immuneACCESS table in a form limited to in-frame rearrangements. Some clones are lacking; in checked studies, under half of them reflect an unresolved V gene, and why the rest are absent is not known. V, J and clone size derive from that table, while D and trimming were established from the DNA sequence. The sample contains some 70,000 clones, 82% of them found a single time. The ten largest clones represent about 9% of the sample.

Patients were selected for having adequate residual fresh-frozen tumor tissue and more than two years of available survival data. Although molecular status otherwise differed among the glioblastoma patients, no patient had an isocitrate dehydrogenase mutation. PBMC were collected before vaccination, two weeks after the third vaccination, and at tumor progression if tumor progression occurred. The Qiagen DNeasy Blood extraction Kit was used for extraction of genomic DNA. About this clone: Its antigen remains unidentified. No quality values exist for individual bases; no much larger clone is one base distant.

The sequences come from blood, collected before dendritic cell vaccination. The receptor comes from a human donor with glioblastoma.

Here is the DNA: TGTGCCAACCACTCCGGCCGGTATCGACTCTATGGCTACACCTTC. Its coded protein is CANHSGRYRLYGYTF. The chain is encoded by TRBV21-1 joined to TRBJ1-2. TRBV21-1 is deemed a pseudogene. The CDR3, from cysteine to phenylalanine, totals 15 residues. Of all the DNA, just the CDR3 is kept, 45 bases in frame from base 1.